Sequencing of this T cell receptor (beta chain) was carried out in a study of T cell responses to AZD1222 COVID-19 vaccine. Second-dose schedules of about 4 or about 12 weeks were combined. Whole-study results and caveats: Donors were mostly white British, more females; clonal diversity possibly underestimated. When two AZD1222 doses had been given, Spike-specific TCR breadth and depth rose.

Trimming took 1 base from V and 5 from J; bases not matched to a gene: 2. The CDR3 length is 14 residues. The germline CDR1 and CDR2 sequences are SGHVS and FQNEAQ. In this sample, this clone turned up a few times. What it binds is unknown. Clones were read by immunoSEQ multiplex PCR, and TCRdb kept only the in-frame ones, dropping some. The repertoire holds roughly 99,000 clones, with roughly 92% as singletons. The sequenced sample was peripheral blood, obtained 28 days after the second AZD1222 dose. The TCR comes from an adult who received the AZD1222 COVID-19 vaccine. J is TRBJ2-5 and V is TRBV7-8, with 9 positions matching TRBD2. The CDR3 region is CASSLGGRAETQYF. In nucleotides, the CDR3 is TGTGCCAGCAGCTTAGGCGGGAGGGCCGAGACCCAGTACTTC. Supplemented by reference TRBV7-8 and TRBJ2-5, the full variable domain reads GAGVSQSPRYKVAKRGQDVALRCDPISGHVSLFWYQQALGQGPEFLTYFQNEAQLDKSGLPSDRFFAERPEGSVSTLKIQRTQQEDSAVYLCASSLGGRAETQYFGPGTRLLVL.